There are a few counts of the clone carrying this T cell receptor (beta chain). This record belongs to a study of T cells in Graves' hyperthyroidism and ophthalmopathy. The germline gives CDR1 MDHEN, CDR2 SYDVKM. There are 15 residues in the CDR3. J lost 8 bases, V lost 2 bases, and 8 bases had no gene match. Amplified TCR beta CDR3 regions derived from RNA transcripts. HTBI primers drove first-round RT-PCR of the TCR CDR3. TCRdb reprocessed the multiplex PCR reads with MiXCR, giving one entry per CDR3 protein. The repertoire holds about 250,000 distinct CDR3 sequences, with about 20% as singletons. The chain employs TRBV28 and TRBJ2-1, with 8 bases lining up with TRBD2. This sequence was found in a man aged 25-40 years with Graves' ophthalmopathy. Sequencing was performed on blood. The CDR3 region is CASSLGGGRRDEQFF. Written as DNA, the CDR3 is TGTGCCAGCAGTTTAGGTGGCGGGAGGCGCGATGAGCAGTTCTTC.